A selection of T cell receptor beta chains follows, all from one sample in a study of PD-1 blockade in classical Hodgkin lymphoma. Only in-frame clones appear in the TCRdb table, and some are missing; sequencing was by immunoSEQ multiplex PCR. The sample gives approximately 61,000 clones, roughly nine tenths of which show up once; 7% to 8.5% is in the top ten. Sequencing used peripheral blood mononuclear cells (PBMCs), obtained before the fourth cycle of nivolumab. The receptors were gathered from a human donor with classical Hodgkin lymphoma. Both conserved end residues are part of each CDR3. Each record gives: D gene, V gene, J gene, clone size, CDR3 DNA, CDR3 protein. D genes are given only for firm matches. Only part of the rows carry a size: once, few, many, or a class if the clone is expanded.

>TRBD2|TRBV28|TRBJ2-3|-
TGTGCCATTACTTCCCTAGCGGTTGGGGGGTATACGCAGTATTTT
CAITSLAVGGYTQYF
>TRBD1|TRBV9|TRBJ2-2|-
TGTGCCAGCAGCGTCGGGGACAGGGGGAAGACCGGGGAGCTGTTTTTT
CASSVGDRGKTGELFF
>-|TRBV6-5|TRBJ1-2|few
TGTGCCAGCAGCCGGGACTCCTATGGCTACACCTTC
CASSRDSYGYTF
>-|TRBV6-6|TRBJ2-7|once
TGTGCCAGCAGCCCCGGGAGACAGAGGGCTCGCGAGCAGTACTTC
CASSPGRQRAREQYF
>-|TRBV20-1|TRBJ2-7|-
TGCAGTGCTAGGGTCGACGAGCAGTACTTC
CSARVDEQYF
>TRBD1|TRBV5-1|TRBJ2-5|-
TGCGCCAGCAGCTTGGGATCCGGGACAGAAGAGACCCAGTACTTC
CASSLGSGTEETQYF
>-|TRBV14|TRBJ2-7|-
TGTGCCAGCAGCCAAGTGGGCTACTACGAGCAGTACTTC
CASSQVGYYEQYF
>TRBD1|TRBV2|TRBJ2-1|-
TGTGCCAGCAGTGAGTTAGTGACAGGGGGCTATGAGCAGTTCTTC
CASSELVTGGYEQFF
>TRBD2|TRBV5-1|TRBJ2-5|once
TGCGCCAGCAGTCCCGGGGGGGCCCAGGAGACCCAGTACTTC
CASSPGGAQETQYF
>-|TRBV5-6|TRBJ2-2|-
TGTGCCAGCAAACAGGGAAGCTCCGGGGAGCTGTTTTTT
CASKQGSSGELFF
>TRBD2|TRBV6-5|TRBJ2-7|-
TGTGCCAGCAGTGCAACGGGACTAGGGTCCCTCGAGCAGTACTTC
CASSATGLGSLEQYF
>TRBD2|TRBV4-1|TRBJ2-7|-
TGCGCCAGCAGCCAGCAGACTAGCGGGCTCGGTTCGTCGTACGAGCAGTACTTC
CASSQQTSGLGSSYEQYF
>-|TRBV30|TRBJ1-2|-
TGTGCCTGGAGAGGACAGACGAATAACTATGGCTACACCTTC
CAWRGQTNNYGYTF
>-|TRBV6-1|TRBJ1-4|-
TGTGCCAGCAGTGAAGGTGCCGGGGTCGGGTTGGGGGAAAAACTGTTTTTT
CASSEGAGVGLGEKLFF
>-|TRBV14|TRBJ2-7|once
TGTGCCAGCAGCCCGAGGTTTGCGGGGAACCGCTACGAGCAGTACTTC
CASSPRFAGNRYEQYF
>-|TRBV6-6|TRBJ1-6|-
TGTGCCAGCAGTTACGGGCCGATCCCCACAAATTCACCCCTCCACTTT
CASSYGPIPTNSPLHF
>-|TRBV4-1|TRBJ2-2|once
TGCGCCAGCAGCCAAGATAGGACAGTAAACACCGGGGAGCTGTTTTTT
CASSQDRTVNTGELFF
>TRBD1|TRBV7-8|TRBJ2-3|once
TGTGCCAGCAGCTTAGCAGGGGCTTGGGACAGGGCGCAGTATTTT
CASSLAGAWDRAQYF
>-|TRBV5-1|TRBJ1-4|-
TGCGCCAGCAGCTCGACCGGGACTGGGAATGAAAAACTGTTTTTT
CASSSTGTGNEKLFF
>TRBD1|TRBV18|TRBJ2-7|-
TGTGCCAGCTCACCCTTGGGACAGGGTAACCACGAGCAGTACTTC
CASSPLGQGNHEQYF
>TRBD1|TRBV5-1|TRBJ2-5|-
TGCGCCAGCAGCTTTAACGGACAGGGTGGAGGTGAGACCCAGTACTTC
CASSFNGQGGGETQYF
>-|TRBV18|TRBJ2-3|-
TGTGCCAGCTCACCACCGCGAATTAACACAGATACGCAGTATTTT
CASSPPRINTDTQYF
>TRBD1|TRBV28|TRBJ1-5|-
TGTGCCAGCAGTTTAGGGACAGGGCTGGGAGATCAGCCCCAGCATTTT
CASSLGTGLGDQPQHF
>TRBD1|TRBV5-1|TRBJ1-2|-
TGCGCCAGCAGCCGACTCCCGGGACAGGGGGGGACTAACTATGGCTACACCTTT
CASSRLPGQGGTNYGYTF
>-|TRBV7-9|TRBJ1-1|few
TGTGCCAGCAGCTCCCCGGGGAGTCTTATGAACACTGAAGCTTTCTTT
CASSSPGSLMNTEAFF
>-|TRBV7-9|TRBJ1-4|-
TGTGCCAGCACCAGGGGCGGCCTCACAACTAATGAAAAACTGTTTTTT
CASTRGGLTTNEKLFF
>-|TRBV5-1|TRBJ1-1|-
TGCGCCAGCAGCTTGGAGACATCTACTGAAGCTTTCTTT
CASSLETSTEAFF
>-|TRBV27|TRBJ1-5|-
TGTGCCAGCAGTCCCGGGGCCGGGGGCGGGCCCCAGCATTTT
CASSPGAGGGPQHF
>-|TRBV21-1|TRBJ2-1|-
TGTGCCAGCAGCAAATACTCCCCACGTACCACAAATGAGCAGTTCTTC
CASSKYSPRTTNEQFF
>-|TRBV6-5|TRBJ1-6|-
TGTGCCAGCAGTTACACCCCAAACTATCTGTCACCCCTCCACTTT
CASSYTPNYLSPLHF
>-|TRBV7-9|TRBJ1-1|few
TGTGCCAGCAGTAAACAGGGCCCGCAAGAGGTCACTGAAGCTTTCTTT
CASSKQGPQEVTEAFF
>TRBD1|TRBV4-1|TRBJ1-4|-
TGCGCCAGCAGCCAAGATTTGGTGGGACAGCGGCTATTAGCAACTAATGAAAAACTGTTTTTT
CASSQDLVGQRLLATNEKLFF